The 22 T cell receptor beta chains below come from one sample, sequenced in a study of T cell clonality in common variable immunodeficiency. Broader study findings: Common variable immunodeficiency TCR beta sequences reportedly had fewer deletions and N-nucleotide insertions.

Assay: immunoSEQ multiplex PCR; the TCRdb copy retains only in-frame clones and omits some. Reported are 5,500 to 9,000 clones, none seen only once; the ten largest carry roughly 20%. Antigen specificity for these receptors is unknown. Sequencing was performed on peripheral blood mononuclear cells. Source of these receptors: a human donor with common variable immunodeficiency.

This clone was detected many times. The CDR3 protein is CAWSVPAGNTDTQYF. The CDR3 bases that were read are TGTGCCTGGAGTGTACCGGCAGGGAACACAGATACG. The V and J genes are TRBV30 and TRBJ2-3; D is perhaps TRBD1 (5 bases). Coverage ceases 3 residues before the CDR3 finishes, and the germline J gene fills in the end. There are 15 residues in the CDR3. Between the trimmed V and J ends, which lost 0 bases and 2 bases, there was a span of 12 bases. Germline V gene lookup returns CDR1 GTSNPN and CDR2 SVGIG (reference sequence). Full variable domain (rest looked up from reference TRBV30 and TRBJ2-3): SQTIHQWPATLVQPVGSPLSLECTVEGTSNPNLYWYRQAAGRGLQLLFYSVGIGQISSEVPQNLSASRPQDRQFILSSKKLLLSDSGFYLCAWSVPAGNTDTQYFGPGTRLTVL.

This clone was seen a handful of times. The read ends 3 residues early relative to the CDR3; the germline J gene fills the gap. The rearrangement links TRBV18 to TRBJ2-7, with D possibly matching TRBD1 (5 bases). V lost 5 bases to trimming and J lost 6 bases, with 20 bases between them. CDR1 KGHSH and CDR2 LQKENI come from the germline V gene. This CDR3 contains 15 residues. The DNA read from the CDR3 is TGTGCCAGCTCAGCCAATACAGAATCCCAGGGCGAG. Protein product: CASSANTESQGE. The full CDR3 sequence reads CASSANTESQGEQYF.

Only a few counts were recorded for this clone. Read data end 3 residues before the CDR3 end; the end is taken from the germline J gene. The chain recombines TRBV18 with TRBJ2-1, with 10 bases identical to TRBD2. Germline CDR1 KGHSH, CDR2 LQKENI. This CDR3 region has 16 residues. With 5 bases clipped from V and 3 bases from J, the junction kept 7 bases outside the gene matches. This CDR3 reads CASSSLGTSDYNEQFF. The covered CDR3 bases are TGTGCCAGCTCATCCCTAGGGACTAGCGACTACAATGAG.

With respect to this clone: The CDR3 is cut off 3 residues early in the read; its end comes from the germline J gene. This chain uses TRBV19 with TRBJ2-2, with 7 bases aligning to TRBD1. V shed 2 bases and J 0 bases; nucleotides not matched to a gene: 3. Per the germline V gene, CDR1 is LNHDA and CDR2 is SQIVND (reference sequence). This CDR3 region has 16 residues. CDR3 bases read: TGTGCCAGTAGTATAAGGGGGACAGCGAACACCGGGGAG. Its translation: CASSIRGTANTGE. The complete CDR3 sequence is CASSIRGTANTGELFF.

This clone has a handful of counts. The read finishes 3 residues shy of the CDR3 end, and the germline J gene is used to complete it. The chain couples TRBV20-1 to TRBJ2-7, with 13 nucleotides matching TRBD2. V shed 6 bases, J shed 5 bases, and the junction held 4 bases outside the gene matches. Germline CDR1 reads DFQATT; CDR2 reads SNEGSKA (reference sequence). The CDR3 extends over 13 amino acids. The CDR3 sequence: CSALGLAGDEQYF. CDR3 DNA (partial): TGCAGTGCCTTAGGACTAGCGGGAGACGAG.

In its sample, this clone was seen many times. The CDR3 DNA, read in part, is TGCAGTGCTTCTTGGACTAGCAGAACCTACGAG. Its protein is CSASWTSRTYE. The full CDR3 sequence reads CSASWTSRTYEQYF. The chain carries TRBV20-1 and TRBJ2-7; TRBD2 agrees at 8 bases. The CDR3 end lies 3 residues beyond the end of the read and is filled in from the germline J gene. Germline V CDR1 and CDR2: DFQATT, SNEGSKA (reference sequence). V dropped 5 bases and J dropped 2; count of bases not matched to a gene: 8. This CDR3 spans 14 amino acids.

Concerning this clone itself: The read falls 3 residues short of the CDR3 end, and the missing part is taken from the germline J gene. This sequence joins TRBV13 and TRBJ2-7; 10 positions match TRBD2. With 5 bases clipped from V and 6 bases from J, the junction kept 10 bases outside the gene matches. Germline loops: CDR1 PRHDT, CDR2 FYEKMQ (reference sequence). The CDR3 is 15 residues long. This CDR3 reads CASSPTSGIVGEQYF. Partial CDR3 DNA: TGTGCCAGCAGCCCCACTAGCGGGATAGTAGGCGAG. Drawing the rest from reference TRBV13 and TRBJ2-7, the complete variable domain is AAGVIQSPRHLIKEKRETATLKCYPIPRHDTVYWYQQGPGQDPQFLISFYEKMQSDKGSIPDRFSAQQFSDYHSELNMSSLELGDSALYFCASSPTSGIVGEQYFGPGTRLTVT.

Notes on this clone: The read terminates 3 residues ahead of where the CDR3 ends, so the germline J gene completes it. This chain joins TRBV19 and TRBJ2-2, with a tentative D call TRBD1 (5 bases). The CDR3 spans 16 residues. With 5 bases removed from V and 0 bases from J, the gap between germline ends came to 13 bases. The germline CDR1 and CDR2 sequences are LNHDA and SQIVND (reference sequence). CDR3 loop: CASSPWTQANTGELFF. The covered CDR3 bases are TGTGCCAGTAGTCCATGGACACAAGCGAACACCGGGGAG.

CDR3 DNA, as far as it was read: TGTGCCAGTAGTATACGACCTCTGACTAGCGGGATGGGGGATACG. Amino acids: CASSIRPLTSGMGDT. From start to end, the CDR3 is CASSIRPLTSGMGDTQYF. V is TRBV19 and J is TRBJ2-3; 11 bases are a match to TRBD2. From the germline J gene comes the end of the CDR3, since the read stops 3 residues before it. Germline lookup yields CDR1 LNHDA and CDR2 SQIVND (reference sequence). The CDR3 covers 18 residues. With V trimmed by 2 bases and J by 6 bases, 13 bases remained unmatched.

The sample holds many counts of this clone. The read ends 3 residues before the CDR3 terminus; that terminus is restored from the germline J gene. The chain employs TRBV5-1 and TRBJ1-4, with TRBD1 as a possible D gene (5 bases). V lost 3 bases and J lost 0, with 18 bases in between. CDR1 is SGHRS, CDR2 YFSETQ, per germline. This CDR3 has 18 residues. CDR3 protein: CASSSPPGEGATNEKLFF. CDR3 bases read: TGCGCCAGCAGCTCCCCCCCGGGGGAAGGGGCAACTAATGAAAAA. Supplemented by reference TRBV5-1 and TRBJ1-4, the full variable domain reads KAGVTQTPRYLIKTRGQQVTLSCSPISGHRSVSWYQQTPGQGLQFLFEYFSETQRNKGNFPGRFSGRQFSNSRSEMNVSTLELGDSALYLCASSSPPGEGATNEKLFFGSGTQLSVL.

In its sample, this clone was seen many times. The read halts 3 residues ahead of the CDR3 end, with the missing end drawn from the germline J gene. The gene calls are TRBV11-2 and TRBJ2-3, with D unresolved. Germline V gene lookup returns CDR1 SGHAT and CDR2 FQNNGV. V was clipped by 4 bases and J by 0 bases, with 11 bases between them. The CDR3 runs to 15 residues. CDR3 DNA (partial): TGTGCCAGCAGCTCCCCTCGTCTGAGCACAGATACG. Protein: CASSSPRLSTDT. The full CDR3 protein is CASSSPRLSTDTQYF.

This clone was found a few times. The DNA ends 3 residues before the CDR3 does, and the rest of the CDR3 is filled in from the germline J gene. This chain uses TRBV30 with TRBJ1-6, with TRBD1 identical over 7 bases. This CDR3 comprises 13 residues. Germline loops: CDR1 GTSNPN, CDR2 SVGIG (reference sequence). With V trimmed by 4 bases and J by 11 bases, 8 bases remained unmatched. CDR3 sequence: CAWTRQGVAPLHF. Incomplete CDR3 DNA: TGTGCCTGGACCCGACAGGGCGTTGCACCC.

This clone is medium-sized (0.01 to 0.1%) in the sample. Read data end 3 residues before the CDR3 end; the end is taken from the germline J gene. V is TRBV5-1 and J is TRBJ2-3, with D unclear. Germline values: CDR1 SGHRS, CDR2 YFSETQ. The V end was cut by 0 bases, the J end by 6 bases, with 11 bases between. The CDR3 has 14 amino acids. CDR3 protein: CASSLDHSLDTQYF. The covered CDR3 bases are TGCGCCAGCAGCTTGGATCACTCCTTGGATACG.

This clone is labeled medium-sized (0.01 to 0.1%). The read terminates 3 residues ahead of where the CDR3 ends, so the germline J gene completes it. This chain connects TRBV20-1 to TRBJ2-7; 11 bases are a match to TRBD2. V lost 6 bases, J lost 1 base, and 2 bases stayed unmatched. The germline V gene encodes CDR1 DFQATT and CDR2 SNEGSKA (reference sequence). The CDR3 consists of 13 residues. CDR3 protein: CSALAGGSYEQYF. The DNA read from the CDR3 is TGCAGTGCCTTAGCGGGAGGGTCCTACGAG.

In the case of this clone: Read sequence stops 3 residues before the CDR3 end, and the germline J gene provides the missing end. V is TRBV30 and J is TRBJ2-7, with a tentative D call TRBD2 (5 bases). The CDR3 consists of 11 residues. Germline V gene lookup returns CDR1 GTSNPN and CDR2 SVGIG (reference sequence). The V and J ends lost 3 bases and 4 bases respectively, with 7 bases between them. The CDR3: CAWRRTYEQYF. The part of the CDR3 DNA that was read is TGTGCCTGGAGAAGGACTTACGAG.

The DNA read from the CDR3 is TGCAGTGCCCGACAAGCGGGAGCCATACAGGTTACG. Residues: CSARQAGAIQVT. The complete CDR3 reads CSARQAGAIQVTQYF. This chain uses TRBV20-1 with TRBJ2-3; TRBD2 agrees at 8 bases. Read data end 3 residues before the CDR3 end; the end is taken from the germline J gene. The CDR3 is made up of 15 amino acids. Unmatched junction bases numbered 16, after V lost 6 bases and J lost 8 bases. The germline V gene has CDR1 DFQATT and CDR2 SNEGSKA (reference sequence).

By sample share, this clone is medium-sized. The CDR3 is cut off 3 residues early in the read; its end comes from the germline J gene. This sequence joins TRBV20-1 and TRBJ1-1; TRBD1 is a possible D gene (6 bases). The germline V gene has CDR1 DFQATT and CDR2 SNEGSKA (reference sequence). Between the trimmed V and J ends, which lost 0 bases and 4 bases, there was a span of 12 bases. The CDR3 totals 14 residues. The CDR3 region is CSAREGGGPTEAFF. The sequenced part of the CDR3 DNA is TGCAGTGCTAGAGAGGGGGGGGGCCCCACTGAA.

The sample holds a few counts of this clone. The read stops 3 residues short of the end of the CDR3; the missing end is completed from the germline J gene. The chain carries TRBV2 and TRBJ2-7; 8 bases align to TRBD1. Germline V lookup: CDR1 SNHLY, CDR2 FYNNEI. V shed 9 bases, J shed 0 bases, and the junction held 7 bases outside the gene matches. This CDR3 has 14 residues. The CDR3 sequence is CASTTDRDSYEQYF. The covered CDR3 bases are TGTGCCAGTACCACGGACAGGGACTCCTACGAG.

This clone rates as medium-sized. Coverage ceases 3 residues before the CDR3 finishes, and the germline J gene fills in the end. This sequence joins TRBV5-1 and TRBJ2-3, with TRBD2 identical over 7 bases. The CDR3 extends over 18 amino acids. Germline V gene sequence: CDR1 SGHRS, CDR2 YFSETQ. V trimming: 2 bases; J trimming: 2 bases; junction bases outside the gene matches: 14. CDR3 amino acids: CASSFILTLSGTTDTQYF. The CDR3 DNA, read in part, is TGCGCCAGCAGCTTTATATTGACCTTGAGCGGGACCACAGATACG.

This clone was seen a handful of times. The missing CDR3 end, 3 residues past where the read stops, is filled in from the germline J gene. V and J are TRBV30 and TRBJ2-7, with TRBD1 identical over 7 bases. The CDR3 sequence is 14 residues long. The germline gives CDR1 GTSNPN, CDR2 SVGIG (reference sequence). V lost 5 bases and J lost 6; bases outside the gene matches: 13. Here the CDR3 reads CAWARPGQRPEQYF. The sequenced part of the CDR3 DNA is TGTGCCTGGGCCCGACCGGGACAGAGACCCGAG.

This clone was counted a few times. The read gets to within 3 residues of the CDR3 end, and the germline J gene fills in the rest. This sequence joins TRBV19 and TRBJ2-7; 9 nucleotides agree with TRBD2. This CDR3 contains 18 residues. Germline V CDR1 and CDR2: LNHDA, SQIVND (reference sequence). After removal of 5 bases from V and 1 base from J, the junction contained 15 bases not matched to a gene. The sequenced CDR3 bases are TGTGCCAGTAGTCCCAAACCCGTTAGCGGGAGTAGGTCCTACGAG. Residues: CASSPKPVSGSRSYE. The whole CDR3 sequence reads CASSPKPVSGSRSYEQYF.

This clone rates as medium-sized. The observed sequence ends 3 residues before the CDR3 terminus, with the missing tail filled in from the germline J gene. The rearrangement uses TRBV30 and TRBJ1-1; 7 bases are a match to TRBD1. Germline CDR1 is GTSNPN and CDR2 is SVGIG (reference sequence). Losses at the gene ends were 0 bases for V and 0 bases for J; bases not matched to a gene: 4. This CDR3 spans 15 amino acids. CDR3 amino acids: CAWSVETGMNTEAFF. The covered CDR3 bases are TGTGCCTGGAGTGTTGAGACAGGGATGAACACTGAA.